The rows below give T cell receptor beta chains drawn from one sample of a study of blood T cells in healthy people across ages. TCRdb itself ran the 5' RACE reads through MiXCR, one entry per CDR3 protein. The data contain more than 450,000 distinct CDR3 sequences, about a quarter of them singletons. These same data were also listed under a study on T cells of mothers and their children.

Sequencing was done on a sample of blood. All receptors come from a boy between 2 and 10 years old in good health. Each CDR3 is given with its conserved first and last residue. A D gene is named only where the DNA matches it firmly. A row's size may be missing; if present it is once, few, many or a size class.

J	V	size	D	DNA	CDR3
TRBJ2-5	TRBV21-1	.	.	TGTGCCAGCAGCAAAGCGCGTAGGACGGAGCAAGAGACCCAGTACTTC	CASSKARRTEQETQYF
TRBJ2-5	TRBV7-9	.	.	TGTGCCAGCAGCCACTTAACGAATGGCGAGTTCTTC	CASSHLTNGEFF
TRBJ2-5	TRBV7-2	.	.	TGTGCCAGCCTCAGGGTTATCCAAGAGACCCAGTACTTC	CASLRVIQETQYF
TRBJ2-5	TRBV2	few	.	TGTGCCAGCAGACGACCGGAGACTCGGCGAAGAGAGACCCAGTACTTC	CASRRPETRRRETQYF
TRBJ2-3	TRBV5-1	few	TRBD2	TGCGCCAGCAGCTTGACTAGCGGGTGGAGCACAGATACGCAGTATTTT	CASSLTSGWSTDTQYF
TRBJ2-5	TRBV12-3/TRBV12-4	few	.	TGTGCCAGCAGTCCCCTCGGGAGAATCCAAGAGACCCAGTACTTC	CASSPLGRIQETQYF
TRBJ2-4	TRBV7-2	many	.	TGTGCCAGCAGCTTATTGTATAACATTCAGTACTTC	CASSLLYNIQYF
TRBJ2-1	TRBV5-1	.	.	TGCGCCAGCAGCTCGCACGCGTCAGTCTACAATGAGCAGTTCTTC	CASSSHASVYNEQFF
TRBJ2-3	TRBV27	few	.	TGTGCCAGCAGTTTATCGACGTACAGACCGAGCACAGATACGCAGTATTTT	CASSLSTYRPSTDTQYF
TRBJ2-5	TRBV20-1	once	.	TGCAGTGGCGCCGGGCGCGGGAACCCAGCCCAGTACTTC	CSGAGRGNPAQYF
TRBJ2-3	TRBV3-1	few	.	TGTGCCAGCAGCCAGCAGATAGGCACAGATACGCAGTATTTT	CASSQQIGTDTQYF
TRBJ1-2	TRBV7-9	.	.	TGTGCCAGCAGCTTAGGGTCACATTCCGACTACACCTTC	CASSLGSHSDYTF
TRBJ2-3	TRBV7-9	few	.	TGTGCCAGCAGCTCGGGCAGGACCACAGATACGCGGTATTTT	CASSSGRTTDTRYF
TRBJ1-2	TRBV27	.	.	TGTGCCAGCAGTCCCCGGGACTGGTATGGCTACACCTTC	CASSPRDWYGYTF
TRBJ2-7	TRBV2	few	.	TGTGCCAGCAGTGAAGCGGGGGAGCAGTACTTC	CASSEAGEQYF
TRBJ2-5	TRBV6-1	.	TRBD1	TGTGCCAGCAGTGAACCTCCAGGGGGCGAGACCCAGTACTTC	CASSEPPGGETQYF
TRBJ2-7	TRBV12-3/TRBV12-4	few	.	TGTGCCAGCAGCCCACAGTCCTCGAGCTCCTACGAGCAGTACTTC	CASSPQSSSSYEQYF
TRBJ2-4	TRBV19	.	.	TGTGCCAGTCGGCGGGACGCCTGGGCAACGGGCATTCAGTACTTC	CASRRDAWATGIQYF
TRBJ2-1	TRBV7-7	.	.	TGTGCTAGCAGCTTAGGACGGGGAGATGAGCAGTTCTTC	CASSLGRGDEQFF
TRBJ1-4	TRBV28	.	.	TGTGCCAGCAGTTCATCCCTCTACAGGGAATTAAATGAAAAACTGTTTTTT	CASSSSLYRELNEKLFF
TRBJ1-4	TRBV12-3/TRBV12-4	few	TRBD1	TGTGCCAGCAGAAGGACAGGCTGGGGAGCAGCTAATGAAAAACTGTTTTTT	CASRRTGWGAANEKLFF
TRBJ2-4	TRBV6-4	.	TRBD1	TGTGCCAGCAGTGGGGGACAGGGAGGCAACATTCAGTACTTC	CASSGGQGGNIQYF
TRBJ2-1	TRBV15	.	TRBD2	TGTGCCACCAGCAGAGCCACTAGCGGGCTCAATGAGCAGTTCTTC	CATSRATSGLNEQFF
TRBJ1-6	TRBV6-5	.	TRBD1	TGTGCCAGCAGTAGACAGGGAAAGGTTTCACCCCTCCACTTT	CASSRQGKVSPLHF
TRBJ2-5	TRBV5-1	.	.	TGCGCCAGCAGCCGCCTCCCCCGACAGGTGCAAGAGACCCAGTACTTC	CASSRLPRQVQETQYF
TRBJ2-1	TRBV20-1	once	.	TGCAGTGCTCATCTCCAGGGTCGCTCCTACGATGAGCAGTTCTTC	CSAHLQGRSYDEQFF
TRBJ2-7	TRBV20-1	.	.	TGCAGTGCTAATGCCTTCTACGAGCAGTACTTC	CSANAFYEQYF
TRBJ2-1	TRBV3-1	.	.	TGTGCCAGCAGCCCCGGGACTGGAATGGGGAATGAGCAGTTCTTC	CASSPGTGMGNEQFF
TRBJ2-3	TRBV20-1	.	TRBD2	TGCAGTGCTAGAGAATCTAGCGGGAGGGCCCGGAGCACAGATACGCAGTATTTT	CSARESSGRARSTDTQYF
TRBJ1-3	TRBV30	.	.	TGTGCCTGGAACTCAGGAGGCTCTGGAAACACCATATATTTT	CAWNSGGSGNTIYF
TRBJ2-7	TRBV29-1	few	TRBD2	TGCAGCGCACTAGCGGGGAGGCCCTACGAGCAGTACTTC	CSALAGRPYEQYF
TRBJ1-2	TRBV7-2	few	.	TGTGCCAGCAGCCCGGGGGGAATAGAAGGCTACACCTTC	CASSPGGIEGYTF
TRBJ2-7	TRBV7-6	.	TRBD1	TGTGCCAGCAGCTTAGGACAGGGGCCCATCTACGAGCAGTACTTC	CASSLGQGPIYEQYF
TRBJ2-3	TRBV25-1	few	TRBD2	TGTGCCAGCAGTGAATATATTCCTGAGCGGGGGGGCCCCCCGGACACAGATACGCAGTATTTT	CASSEYIPERGGPPDTDTQYF
TRBJ2-3	TRBV5-1	few	.	TGCGCCAGCAGCTTGGTGCCAGAGGATACGCAGTATTTT	CASSLVPEDTQYF
TRBJ2-7	TRBV3-1	few	.	TGTGCCAGCAGCCAAGACCCTGTGTACGAGCAGTACTTC	CASSQDPVYEQYF
TRBJ2-5	TRBV29-1	.	.	TGCAGCGCTGGGAACTTCCAAGAGACCCAGTACTTC	CSAGNFQETQYF
TRBJ2-1	TRBV29-1	.	TRBD1	TGCAGCGCCTACGGACAGGCCCTATTTTACTACAATGAGCAGTTCTTC	CSAYGQALFYYNEQFF
TRBJ1-1	TRBV20-1	few	.	TGCAGTGCCACGAGGATGAACACTGAAGCTTTCTTT	CSATRMNTEAFF
TRBJ2-1	TRBV20-1	.	.	TGCAGTGCTAGCCTCAGCGGAGACAACAATGAGCAGTTCTTC	CSASLSGDNNEQFF
TRBJ1-2	TRBV5-4	.	TRBD1	TGTGCCAGCAGCTTGGGCTTATTACCGGGACAGAGCTATGGCTACACCTTC	CASSLGLLPGQSYGYTF
TRBJ2-2	TRBV7-7	few	.	TGTGCTAGCAGCACAAGAGGGAACACCGGGGAGCTGTTTTTT	CASSTRGNTGELFF
TRBJ2-3	TRBV9	.	.	TGTGCCAGCAGCCTCCGGCAGGGTGAGGGCACAGATACGCAGTATTTT	CASSLRQGEGTDTQYF
TRBJ2-7	TRBV18	few	.	TGTGCCAGCTCGTCTGCGCCATCGGCCTACGAGCAGTACTTC	CASSSAPSAYEQYF
TRBJ1-4	TRBV7-2	.	.	TGTGCCAGCAGCTTAGGCAGCCTAACTAATGAAAAACTGTTTTTT	CASSLGSLTNEKLFF
TRBJ2-1	TRBV20-1	few	.	TGCAGTGCTAGACCGCCCCCCGGGGCCTCTAGGATATACAATGAGCAGTTCTTC	CSARPPPGASRIYNEQFF
TRBJ2-7	TRBV3-1	.	TRBD1	TGTGCCAGCAGCCGCAACACGAGGGACAGGGGCTCCAAGCAGTACTTC	CASSRNTRDRGSKQYF
TRBJ2-7	TRBV20-1	few	TRBD1	TGCAGTGCCGGACAGGGGGAATACGAGCAGTACTTC	CSAGQGEYEQYF
TRBJ2-3	TRBV27	.	TRBD1	TGTGCCAGCAGTCCTTCGGACAGGAGCGCAGATACGCAGTATTTT	CASSPSDRSADTQYF
TRBJ1-1	TRBV29-1	.	.	TGCAGCGCCTGGCCCATGAACACTGAAGCTTTCTTT	CSAWPMNTEAFF
TRBJ2-5	TRBV6-1	.	.	TGTGCCAGCAGTGAAGGCGGCGGAGAGCAGTACTTC	CASSEGGGEQYF
TRBJ1-2	TRBV19	.	TRBD1	TGTGCCAGTGCCCGATCGACAGGGGCGAACTATGGCTACACCTTC	CASARSTGANYGYTF
TRBJ2-1	TRBV9	many	TRBD1	TGTGCCAGCAGCGTAGGGACAGGGAGTTACAATGAGCAGTTCTTC	CASSVGTGSYNEQFF
TRBJ2-7	TRBV20-1	.	TRBD1	TGCAGTGCTAGCCAGGGGGCAGCCTACGAGCAGTACTTC	CSASQGAAYEQYF
TRBJ2-7	TRBV5-1	.	TRBD2	TGCGCCAGCAGCTTGGCTAGCGGGGGCTACGAGCAGTACTTC	CASSLASGGYEQYF
TRBJ2-3	TRBV10-3	.	.	TGTGCCATCAGCCCGACAGGTGCAGATACGCAGTATTTT	CAISPTGADTQYF
TRBJ2-7	TRBV2	few	TRBD1	TGTGCCAGCAGTACAGGGGGCGTTATTCCCTACGAGCAGTACTTC	CASSTGGVIPYEQYF